The clone carrying this T cell receptor (beta chain) was observed a single time. The sample is drawn from a study of technical replicates of blood from several donors. Produced via immunoSEQ multiplex PCR; TCRdb's table is partial and in-frame only. The sample records over 50,000 clones, 86% being singletons. This TCR was sampled from a human donor in good health. Some clones in this sample may be carry-over from other donors' samples. Source material: PBMCs.

In nucleotides, the CDR3 is TGTGCCAGTAGTACTCTGACAGGGCTGAACTATGGCTACACCTTC. This gives the protein CASSTLTGLNYGYTF. The genes are TRBV19 and TRBJ1-2; 7 bases agree with TRBD1. V was clipped by 4 bases and J by 2 bases; unmatched bases: 7. The germline gives CDR1 LNHDA, CDR2 SQIVND (reference sequence). There are 15 residues in the CDR3.